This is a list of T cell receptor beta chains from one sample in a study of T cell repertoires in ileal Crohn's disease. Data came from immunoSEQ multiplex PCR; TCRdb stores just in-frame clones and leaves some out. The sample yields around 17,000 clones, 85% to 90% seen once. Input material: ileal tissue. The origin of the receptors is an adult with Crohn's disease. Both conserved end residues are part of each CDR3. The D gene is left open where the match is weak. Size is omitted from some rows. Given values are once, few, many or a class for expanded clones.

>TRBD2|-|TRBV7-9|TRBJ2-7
CASSFNSAGAGEQYF
TGTGCCAGCAGCTTTAATTCGGCGGGAGCCGGCGAGCAGTACTTC
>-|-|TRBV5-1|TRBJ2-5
CASSSVRTQYF
TGCGCCAGCAGCTCCGTCAGGACCCAGTACTTC
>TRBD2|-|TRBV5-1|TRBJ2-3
CASSETGGPDTQYF
TGCGCCAGCAGCGAGACGGGAGGACCAGATACGCAGTATTTT
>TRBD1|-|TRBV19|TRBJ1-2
CASSWVMQGAGYTF
TGTGCCAGTAGTTGGGTCATGCAGGGGGCTGGCTACACCTTC
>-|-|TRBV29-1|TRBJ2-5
CSLANEETQYF
TGCAGCCTAGCGAATGAAGAGACCCAGTACTTC
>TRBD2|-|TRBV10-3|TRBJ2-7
CAISVPGLAGGYEQYF
TGTGCCATCAGTGTTCCGGGACTAGCGGGAGGATACGAGCAGTACTTC
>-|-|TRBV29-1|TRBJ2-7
CSARPHGHYEQYF
TGCAGCGCCCGTCCCCACGGACATTACGAGCAGTACTTC
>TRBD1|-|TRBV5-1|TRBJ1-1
CASSLSGQELTEAFF
TGCGCCAGCAGCTTAAGTGGACAGGAATTAACTGAAGCTTTCTTT
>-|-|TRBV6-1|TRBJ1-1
CASRQGQNTEAFF
TGTGCCAGCAGACAGGGACAGAACACTGAAGCTTTCTTT
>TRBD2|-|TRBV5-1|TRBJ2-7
CASSIASGAFRAYEQYF
TGCGCCAGCAGCATCGCTAGCGGGGCGTTTAGGGCATACGAGCAGTACTTC
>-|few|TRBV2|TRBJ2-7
CATQSSYEQYF
TGTGCCACCCAGTCTTCCTACGAGCAGTACTTC
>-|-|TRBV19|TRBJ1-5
CASSPRVNQPQHF
TGTGCCAGTAGTCCCAGGGTGAATCAGCCCCAGCATTTT
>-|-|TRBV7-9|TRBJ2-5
CASSFRETQYF
TGTGCCAGCAGCTTCCGAGAGACCCAGTACTTC
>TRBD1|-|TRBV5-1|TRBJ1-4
CASSGRTGANKLFF
TGCGCCAGCAGCGGCAGGACAGGGGCAAACAAACTGTTTTTT
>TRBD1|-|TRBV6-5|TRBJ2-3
CASSYSTGNTDTQYF
TGTGCCAGCAGTTACTCGACAGGGAACACAGATACGCAGTATTTT
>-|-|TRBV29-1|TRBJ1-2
CSAARGGYGYTF
TGCAGCGCCGCAAGAGGAGGCTATGGCTACACCTTC
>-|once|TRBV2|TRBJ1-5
CASSDPRGNQPQHF
TGTGCCAGCAGTGATCCCAGGGGAAATCAGCCCCAGCATTTT
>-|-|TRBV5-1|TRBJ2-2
CASSALTTRLTGELFF
TGCGCCAGCAGCGCTTTGACGACTAGATTAACCGGGGAGCTGTTTTTT
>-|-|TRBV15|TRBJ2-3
CATSRDFDTQYF
TGTGCCACCAGCAGAGACTTCGATACGCAGTATTTT
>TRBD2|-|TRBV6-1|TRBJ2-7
CASSPRLAGDEQYF
TGTGCCAGCAGCCCCCGACTAGCGGGAGACGAGCAGTACTTC
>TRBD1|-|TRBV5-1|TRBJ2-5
CASSLRQGGETQYF
TGCGCCAGCAGCTTGAGACAGGGTGGAGAGACCCAGTACTTC
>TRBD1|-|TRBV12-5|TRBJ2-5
CASGPGTGERETQYF
TGTGCTAGTGGTCCTGGGACAGGGGAGAGAGAGACCCAGTACTTC
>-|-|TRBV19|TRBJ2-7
CASRSPHSSGEQYF
TGTGCCAGTAGATCCCCCCACAGCAGTGGGGAGCAGTACTTC
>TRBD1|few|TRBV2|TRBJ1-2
CASSDPPGGQGSHGYTF
TGTGCCAGCAGTGACCCTCCGGGGGGACAGGGTTCCCATGGCTACACCTTC
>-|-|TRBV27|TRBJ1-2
CASSLTGTGGYTF
TGTGCCAGCAGTTTAACCGGGACTGGTGGCTACACCTTC
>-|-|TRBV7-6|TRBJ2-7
CASSLWADEQYF
TGTGCCAGCAGCTTATGGGCAGACGAGCAGTACTTC
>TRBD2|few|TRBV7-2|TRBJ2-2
CASSLGVLAGGITGELFF
TGTGCCAGCAGCTTAGGGGTCTTAGCGGGAGGGATCACCGGGGAGCTGTTTTTT
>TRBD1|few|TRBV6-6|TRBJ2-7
CASSATGDIGEQYF
TGTGCCAGCAGCGCGACAGGGGATATCGGCGAGCAGTACTTC
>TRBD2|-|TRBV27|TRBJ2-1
CASSLRTSYNEQFF
TGTGCCAGCAGTTTGCGGACTAGCTACAATGAGCAGTTCTTC
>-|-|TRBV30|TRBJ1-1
CAWTAGAEAFF
TGTGCCTGGACGGCCGGGGCTGAAGCTTTCTTT
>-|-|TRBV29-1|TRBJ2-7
CSVSQGYEQYF
TGCAGCGTTAGTCAGGGCTACGAGCAGTACTTC
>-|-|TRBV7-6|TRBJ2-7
CASSGGNSYEQYF
TGTGCCAGCAGCGGCGGGAACTCCTACGAGCAGTACTTC
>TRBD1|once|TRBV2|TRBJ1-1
CASTGDRGSGTEAFF
TGTGCCAGCACTGGGGACAGGGGCTCGGGCACTGAAGCTTTCTTT
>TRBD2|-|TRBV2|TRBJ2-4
CASRPSLALIAKNIQYF
TGTGCCAGCCGCCCATCACTAGCGCTGATAGCCAAAAACATTCAGTACTTC
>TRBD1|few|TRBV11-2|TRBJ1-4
CASSAGGAMTNEKLFF
TGTGCCAGCAGTGCAGGGGGCGCGATGACTAATGAAAAACTGTTTTTT
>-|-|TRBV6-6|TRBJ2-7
CASSYRERSYEQYF
TGTGCCAGCAGTTACCGGGAGAGGTCCTACGAGCAGTACTTC